This TCR beta chain was recovered during a study of T cell responses to AZD1222 COVID-19 vaccine. This clone was seen only once. Its target is unknown. This table comes from immunoSEQ multiplex PCR, and its TCRdb copy is limited to in-frame clones, with some not included. The sample includes around 50,000 clones, about nine tenths of them seen just once. CDR1 SGHNT and CDR2 YYREEE come from the germline V gene (reference sequence). The junction had 12 bases not matched to a gene; V was cut back by 4 bases and J by 6 bases. This CDR3 spans 15 amino acids. Study outcomes and limitations: Reportedly, nearly half of unique spike TCRs recognized epitopes outside B.1.351/B.1.1.7 mutations. No day 14 peak samples; only post-peak repertoires were characterized.

The chain joins TRBV5-4 to TRBJ1-1; 7 positions agree with TRBD1. The sample here was peripheral blood, taken 28 days after the second AZD1222 dose. The sequence derives from an adult who received the AZD1222 COVID-19 vaccine. The CDR3 DNA follows: TGTGCCAGCAGCCTTAAGACAGGGTGGGGAGCTGAAGCTTTCTTT. Translation gives CASSLKTGWGAEAFF.